Presented here are 29 T cell receptor beta chains from one specimen sequenced in a study of T cell repertoires in cytomegalovirus infection. For these receptors, no antigen is known. TCRdb analysed the reads with MiXCR anew, one entry per CDR3 protein. The sample gives 110,000 or so distinct CDR3 sequences, over 30% of which show up once; 35% to 50% is in the top ten. The sample was CD8+ T cells from cultured PBMCs, taken from culture after CMV antigen stimulation. The source of these receptors is a human donor in good health (CMV status not recorded). Some clones in this sample may be carry-over from other donors' samples.

There are many counts of this clonotype. V gene TRBV7-9 combines with J gene TRBJ2-2; D gene ambiguous. Germline assignment: CDR1 SEHNR and CDR2 FQNEAQ (reference sequence). V lost 2 bases, J lost 6 bases, and 4 bases lay in between. The CDR3 length is 12 residues. DNA for the CDR3: TGTGCCAGCAGCTTATCAGCCGGGGAGCTGTTTTTT. Protein product: CASSLSAGELFF.

DNA of the CDR3: TGTGCCAGCAGATACGGACAGCGAGAAAAACTGTTTTTT. Amino acid sequence: CASRYGQREKLFF. This chain uses TRBV27 with TRBJ1-4, with D perhaps matching TRBD1 (6 bases). V shed 6 bases and J shed 8 bases, with 13 bases lying between them. Germline CDR1 and CDR2: MNHEY and SMNVEV (reference sequence). The CDR3 is 13 amino acids.

This clonotype came up a few times. V gene TRBV4-1 combines with J gene TRBJ1-5; D possibly corresponds to TRBD1 (6 bases). The CDR3 covers 13 residues. V lost 4 bases, J lost 6 bases, and 10 bases lay in between. Germline CDR1 is MGHRA and CDR2 is YSYEKL. This CDR3 is CASSLTTGQPQHF. The CDR3 bases are TGCGCCAGCAGCCTCACGACAGGTCAGCCCCAGCATTTT.

This clonotype was found a few times. This chain uses TRBV7-9 with TRBJ2-7; D possibly corresponds to TRBD1 (6 bases). The ends were cut back, 4 bases at V and 7 bases at J, with 11 bases in the middle. CDR1 and CDR2 from the germline V gene are SEHNR and FQNEAQ (reference sequence). This CDR3 comprises 12 residues. The CDR3 is CASSWTVEEQYF. The CDR3, as DNA: TGTGCCAGCAGCTGGACAGTTGAAGAGCAGTACTTC.

This clonotype was seen a handful of times. The V call is TRBV11-2, the J call TRBJ2-2, with D maybe TRBD2 (7 bases). The CDR3 is 15 amino acids. Between the trimmed V and J ends, which lost 2 bases and 5 bases, there was a span of 12 bases. The germline CDR1 and CDR2 sequences are SGHAT and FQNNGV. The CDR3 sequence is CASSLKGGGTGELFF. Here the CDR3 DNA reads TGTGCCAGCAGCTTAAAGGGGGGGGGAACCGGGGAGCTGTTTTTT.

This clonotype was observed at least ten times. J is TRBJ2-1 and V is TRBV4-1, with D perhaps matching TRBD1 (7 bases). This CDR3 has 15 amino acids. Germline V lookup: CDR1 MGHRA, CDR2 YSYEKL. Trimming cost V 5 bases and J 7 bases, with 18 bases left between them. Here the CDR3 reads CASSKSQGGLNEQFF. The CDR3 DNA is TGCGCCAGCAGCAAAAGTCAGGGGGGCCTAAATGAGCAGTTCTTC.

This clonotype appeared many times. The chain is built from TRBV7-9 and TRBJ2-1; possible D gene TRBD2, 5 bases. V dropped 5 bases and J dropped 5 bases, with 22 bases sitting between them. The CDR3 length is 17 residues. Germline-derived CDR1 and CDR2 are SEHNR and FQNEAQ (reference sequence). CDR3 loop: CASSNPLSRTGHNEQFF. CDR3 bases: TGTGCCAGCAGCAACCCCCTTTCCAGGACTGGTCACAATGAGCAGTTCTTC. Variable domain in full (rest from reference TRBV7-9 and TRBJ2-1): DTGVSQNPRHKITKRGQNVTFRCDPISEHNRLYWYRQTLGQGPEFLTYFQNEAQLEKSRLLSDRFSAERPKGSFSTLEIQRTEQGDSAMYLCASSNPLSRTGHNEQFFGPGTRLTVL.

This clonotype has ten or more counts. The chain recombines TRBV7-2 with TRBJ1-5; D is undetermined. The CDR3 has 15 amino acids. V was shortened by 4 bases and J by 0 bases, with 10 bases between the two germline ends. CDR1 and CDR2 (germline): SGHTA, FQGNSA. The CDR3 DNA is TGTGCCAGCAGCTCAGACTACTATAGCAATCAGCCCCAGCATTTT. Translation gives CASSSDYYSNQPQHF.

The CDR3 DNA reads TGTGCCAGCAGTGCTAGCGGGGGCCCTACCGGGGAGCTGTTTTTT. Translation: CASSASGGPTGELFF. The chain carries TRBV6-1 and TRBJ2-2, with 10 bases that match TRBD2. Germline trimming cut 4 bases from V and 5 bases from J; bases unmatched to any gene: 4. The CDR3 runs 15 residues. CDR1 MNHNS and CDR2 SASEGT come from the germline V gene.

This clonotype was seen repeatedly, ten times or more. In nucleotides, the CDR3 is TGTGCCAGCAGCTATAGCCGGATGGGTGAAGCTTTCTTT. Protein product: CASSYSRMGEAFF. V and J are TRBV7-2 and TRBJ1-1; D unresolved. The CDR3 contains 13 residues. CDR1 and CDR2 (germline): SGHTA, FQGNSA. The V end was cut by 4 bases, the J end by 7 bases, with 13 bases between.

The V gene is TRBV24-1, the J gene TRBJ2-1, with D maybe TRBD2 (5 bases). The CDR3 has 14 amino acids. The V end was cut by 6 bases, the J end by 2 bases, with 10 bases between. Germline CDR1 KGHDR, CDR2 SFDVKD. CDR3 sequence (DNA): TGTGCCACCAGTCCCGACGGGACCTACAATGAGCAGTTCTTC. As protein: CATSPDGTYNEQFF.

The J gene is TRBJ2-7, the V gene TRBV6-6; 9 nucleotides line up with TRBD1. The CDR3 is 14 residues long. The V segment lost 7 bases and the J segment 0 bases; nucleotides outside the gene matches: 4. The germline CDR1 and CDR2 sequences are MNHNY and SVGAGI (reference sequence). CDR3 in amino acids: CASIGTGTSYEQYF. Written as DNA, the CDR3 is TGTGCCAGCATTGGGACAGGGACCTCCTACGAGCAGTACTTC.

The rearrangement joins TRBV6-2 or TRBV6-3 to TRBJ1-2; D uncertain. The CDR3 extends over 15 amino acids. The germline CDR1 and CDR2 sequences are MNHEY and SVGEGT. Trimming removed 3 bases at V and 0 bases at J, with 11 bases between. This CDR3 is CASSYGLRANYGYTF. The CDR3 DNA follows: TGTGCCAGCAGTTATGGACTACGTGCTAACTATGGCTACACCTTC.

This clonotype was recorded a few times. The rearrangement joins TRBV7-9 to TRBJ2-2; TRBD1 aligns across 7 bases. Germline-derived CDR1 and CDR2 are SEHNR and FQNEAQ (reference sequence). The CDR3 runs to 17 residues. Germline trimming cut 1 base from V and 0 bases from J; bases unmatched to any gene: 5. DNA of the CDR3: TGTGCCAGCAGCTTAGAGGACAGGTACTCGAACACCGGGGAGCTGTTTTTT. Its translation: CASSLEDRYSNTGELFF.

J is TRBJ2-1 and V is TRBV7-8; 14 bases align to TRBD2. CDR1 is SGHVS and CDR2 is FQNEAQ in the germline V gene. The V segment lost 4 bases and the J segment 8 bases; nucleotides outside the gene matches: 10. The CDR3 runs 17 residues. CDR3 in amino acids: CASSSRLAGGPVDEQFF. CDR3 DNA: TGTGCCAGCAGCTCTCGACTAGCGGGGGGGCCTGTGGATGAGCAGTTCTTC.

There are a few counts of this clonotype. This chain connects TRBV6-1 to TRBJ2-3; perhaps D is TRBD1 or TRBD2 (7 bases each). V gave up 6 bases and J gave up 2 bases, with 18 bases separating them. The CDR3 loop spans 16 amino acids. Germline V gives CDR1 MNHNS, CDR2 SASEGT. The CDR3 DNA reads as TGTGCCAGCAGAAAAAGGGAGGGGGCCCTCACAGATACGCAGTATTTT. Translated: CASRKREGALTDTQYF.

The chain couples TRBV7-2 to TRBJ2-7; 15 nucleotides agree with TRBD2. V was clipped by 1 base and J by 2 bases; unmatched bases: 6. The germline gives CDR1 SGHTA, CDR2 FQGNSA. The CDR3 sequence is 18 residues long. CDR3 protein: CASSLEGTSGGKTYEQYF. The CDR3 bases are TGTGCCAGCAGCTTAGAAGGGACTAGCGGGGGGAAAACCTACGAGCAGTACTTC.

The chain has TRBV12-3 or TRBV12-4 and TRBJ2-7; D is ambiguous. This CDR3 region has 14 residues. V was pared by 4 bases and J by 1 base, with 11 bases between. The CDR3 sequence is CASSSAGPSYEQYF. The CDR3 DNA follows: TGTGCCAGCAGTTCCGCCGGGCCGTCCTACGAGCAGTACTTC.

The chain joins TRBV19 to TRBJ2-4; 9 nucleotides match TRBD1. The CDR3 consists of 20 residues. Germline-derived CDR1 and CDR2 are LNHDA and SQIVND (reference sequence). V was clipped by 5 bases and J by 4 bases; unmatched bases: 21. For the CDR3, the DNA is TGTGCCAGTAGTCGGTCGCTCGGCTCGGCGGAAGGGACAGGGAAAAACATTCAGTACTTC. It encodes CASSRSLGSAEGTGKNIQYF.

This clonotype has more than one count but fewer than ten. V and J are TRBV7-9 and TRBJ2-7, with TRBD2 as a possible D gene (6 bases). Looked up from germline, CDR1 is SEHNR and CDR2 is FQNEAQ (reference sequence). CDR3 length: 13 amino acids. V lost 6 bases, J lost 0 bases, and 9 bases lay in between. CDR3 in DNA: TGTGCCAGCAGGGGGGGTAACTCCTACGAGCAGTACTTC. It translates to CASRGGNSYEQYF.

The V gene is TRBV12-3 or TRBV12-4, the J gene TRBJ2-5; D remains ambiguous. This CDR3 is built from 14 residues. Deletions cut 5 bases from V and 4 bases from J, with 14 bases between. This CDR3 reads CASSTPRAPETQYF. The CDR3 region has the DNA TGTGCCAGCAGTACCCCCCGGGCCCCAGAGACCCAGTACTTC.

Only one count was recorded for this clonotype. The V and J genes are TRBV19 and TRBJ1-1; D possibly corresponds to TRBD1 (5 bases). Germline assignment: CDR1 LNHDA and CDR2 SQIVND (reference sequence). This CDR3 is 14 amino acids long. Trimming took off 7 bases at V and 1 base at J, with 13 bases between the two ends. DNA for the CDR3: TGTGCCAGTACTCTGGGGCAGACGAACACTGAAGCTTTCTTT. Its protein product is CASTLGQTNTEAFF.

The chain carries TRBV2 and TRBJ2-3, with 7 bases fitting TRBD2. Germline-derived CDR1 and CDR2 are SNHLY and FYNNEI. This CDR3 comprises 16 residues. V trimming: 6 bases; J trimming: 2 bases; junction bases outside the gene matches: 11. Here the CDR3 reads CASSAVVAGITDTQYF. In nucleotides, the CDR3 is TGTGCCAGCAGCGCCGTGGTAGCGGGTATCACAGATACGCAGTATTTT.

J is TRBJ2-5 and V is TRBV4-1; tentatively, D is TRBD1 or TRBD2 (5 bases each). CDR1 and CDR2 (germline): MGHRA, YSYEKL. The CDR3 has 15 amino acids. Between the trimmed V and J ends, which lost 4 bases and 4 bases, there was a span of 16 bases. CDR3 loop: CASSPSGDPRETQYF. The CDR3 region has the DNA TGCGCCAGCAGCCCATCCGGGGACCCGCGAGAGACCCAGTACTTC.

This chain connects TRBV4-2 to TRBJ1-2; D unresolved. The CDR3 length is 16 residues. The V gene lost 0 bases and the J gene lost 3 bases, with 14 bases spanning the gap. Germline V gives CDR1 LGHNA, CDR2 YNFKEQ. CDR3 nucleotides: TGTGCCAGCAGCCAAGATTCTCTTGGGGAGTACTATGGCTACACCTTC. It yields the protein CASSQDSLGEYYGYTF.

This clonotype was recorded a few times. The chain links TRBV9 to TRBJ2-5, with D unclear. The CDR3 is 14 residues long. Trimming took 2 bases from V and 3 from J, leaving 11 bases between them. CDR1 and CDR2 (germline): SGDLS, YYNGEE. In nucleotides, the CDR3 is TGTGCCAGCAGCGTTATGGATGGTGAAGAGACCCAGTACTTC. Translated: CASSVMDGEETQYF.

The chain is built from TRBV12-3 or TRBV12-4 and TRBJ2-6; 9 nucleotides agree with TRBD1. With V trimmed by 3 bases and J by 4 bases, 16 bases remained unmatched. The length of the CDR3 is 20 residues. In DNA form, the CDR3 reads TGTGCCAGCAGTTTTAGGGTTCTAGGACAGGGGCAAAGGGGGGCCAACGTCCTGACTTTC. Protein sequence: CASSFRVLGQGQRGANVLTF.

The rearrangement joins TRBV10-3 to TRBJ1-1; no firm D call. Germline V gives CDR1 ENHRY, CDR2 SYGVKD. The CDR3 has 12 residues. V lost 5 bases to trimming and J lost 4 bases, with 8 bases between them. The chain's CDR3 is CAISSGSTEAFF. The CDR3 DNA sequence: TGTGCCATCAGTAGCGGGAGCACTGAAGCTTTCTTT.

The chain joins TRBV12-3 or TRBV12-4 to TRBJ2-2; D not resolved. The CDR3 sequence is 14 residues long. The V gene lost 3 bases and the J gene lost 0 bases, with 5 bases spanning the gap. CDR3 amino acids: CASSFQANTGELFF. CDR3 DNA sequence: TGTGCCAGCAGTTTTCAGGCGAACACCGGGGAGCTGTTTTTT.